Included here is one T cell receptor beta chain sequence, with context. Its antigen remains unidentified. Per-nucleotide qualities are absent, and no much larger clonotype sits a single base away. Read against the paper, the sample's treatment or condition label means: allogeneic hematopoietic cell transplantation with graft depleted of TCRalphabeta T cells and CD19 B cells. The children who served as transplant recipients had been given grafts of TCRalphabeta/CD19-depleted allogeneic hematopoietic cells. The CDR3 goes from the cysteine to the phenylalanine over 16 residues. Just the 48-base CDR3 DNA is kept, in frame starting at base 1. V is reduced by 4 bases and J by 2 bases, leaving a spacing of 17 bases between them. CDR1 and CDR2 (MGHRA, YSYEKL) derive from the germline V gene. This record comes from a study of T-cell reconstitution after alpha-beta-depleted transplantation in children (dated by TCRdb to the mid-2010s). With regard to the full study: Using TCR repertoire profiling, the study quantitatively followed how T-cell immune reconstitution unfolded in children after TCRalphabeta/CD19-depleted allogeneic hematopoietic cell transplantation. General study outcomes and caveats: In some patients, high TCRbeta diversity at day 60 was attributed to recipient T cells and intrathymic progenitors that had survived conditioning. The apparently early alphabetaT-cell count recovery about two months after transplant was reportedly dependent on only several hundred rapidly expanded clones derived from non-depleted graft cells. Over the following months the frequencies of hyperexpanded clones went down, and after one year T-cell counts and TCRbeta diversity were mostly credited to newly produced T cells.

Libraries were made using PCR. Instrument used: Illumina HiSeq 2500. TCR libraries were prepared with molecular barcoding, using unique molecular identifiers to normalize TCRbeta repertoire quantification. TCRdb redid the processing of the public reads, applying fastp at Q25 and MiXCR, and retained in-frame beta chains. A single entry per CDR3 protein holds the most common genes and DNA from its merged rows. The sample includes around 580,000 distinct CDR3 sequences, with roughly 30% observed a single time. Approximately 39% of the sample belongs to the ten largest clones. The rearranged segments are TRBV4-1 and TRBJ1-2, with the D segment identity uncertain. The TCR originated in a boy under two years old with Wiskott-Aldrich syndrome, due to receive a stem cell transplant. The sequences come from PBMCs, collected before TCRalphabeta/CD19-depleted stem cell transplant. The CDR3 protein sequence reads: CASSLYGGQKNYGYTF. The sequenced DNA is TGCGCCAGCAGCCTTTATGGAGGGCAGAAGAACTATGGCTACACCTTC.